Below, 2 T cell receptor beta chains from the same sample are listed, as sequenced in a study of T cells after somatic rescue of genetic block (dated by TCRdb to 2018 to 2021). Libraries came from the immunoSEQ multiplex PCR assay. Here the immuneACCESS table is served through TCRdb, limited to in-frame sequences with V and J called. Missing clones are a known gap in these copies; in checked studies unresolved V genes cover under half, and the rest lacks a known reason. Within this sample are under 150,000 clones, with about 89% of them counted one time only. The ten largest clones represent approximately 1.3% of the sample. Sequencing input: peripheral blood mononuclear cells (PBMCs). These receptors were taken from a woman between 18 and 30 years old.

The chain joins TRBV5-4 to TRBJ1-6, with D hard to call. The V end lost 0 bases, the J end lost 4 bases, and 11 bases lay between the germline ends. The CDR3 sequence is 16 residues long. CDR1 and CDR2 (germline): SGHNT, YYREEE (reference sequence). DNA of the CDR3: TGTGCCAGCAGCTTGGCACCGCCAGTATATAATTCACCCCTCCACTTT. This encodes CASSLAPPVYNSPLHF.

The chain has TRBV10-3 and TRBJ2-3, with TRBD1 as a possible D gene (6 bases). V shed 6 bases and J shed 2 bases, with 12 bases lying between them. Germline V lookup: CDR1 ENHRY, CDR2 SYGVKD. This CDR3 is built from 14 residues. DNA for the CDR3: TGTGCCATCAGCGGACAGACAAACACAGATACGCAGTATTTT. Translation gives CAISGQTNTDTQYF.